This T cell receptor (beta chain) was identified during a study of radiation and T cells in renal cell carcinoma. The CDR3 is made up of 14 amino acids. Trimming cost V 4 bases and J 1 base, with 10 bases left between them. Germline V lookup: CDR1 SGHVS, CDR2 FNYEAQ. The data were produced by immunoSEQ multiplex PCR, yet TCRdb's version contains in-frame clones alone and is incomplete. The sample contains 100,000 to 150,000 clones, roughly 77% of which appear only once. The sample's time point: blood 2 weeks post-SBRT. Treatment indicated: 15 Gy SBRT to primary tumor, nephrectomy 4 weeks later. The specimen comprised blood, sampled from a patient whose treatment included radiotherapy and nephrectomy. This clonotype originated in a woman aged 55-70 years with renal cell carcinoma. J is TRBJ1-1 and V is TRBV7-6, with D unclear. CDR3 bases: TGTGCCAGCAGCTCCACAGATGGGAACACTGAAGCTTTCTTT. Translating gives CASSSTDGNTEAFF.